This TCR beta chain originates from a study of T cells in localized non-small cell lung cancer (dated by TCRdb to about 2020). Context from the whole study: T cell repertoires of fewer than 250 early-stage NSCLC patients were analyzed, with tumors being compared against uninvolved tumor-adjacent lungs. A mean age of approximately 70 years was recorded for the NSCLC patients, of whom under 150 were male and about a hundred were female. All 240 or so NSCLC patients in the cohort were treatment-naive and had localized lung tumors that were resected. Results and caveats for the whole study, not just this receptor: Multi-region tumor sequencing was not performed, so intratumor heterogeneity could not be excluded. Higher blood T cell density associated with longer overall survival, while higher adjacent-lung clonality associated with shorter survival. Because the study design was exploratory, TCR variables were selected using unadjusted p-values without false-discovery rate correction. Uninvolved tumor-adjacent lung showed the highest T cell clonality, higher than tumor, which suggests more focused antigenic responses in the uninvolved tumor-adjacent lung. A median of 57 of the top 100 tumor clones turned up in the paired uninvolved adjacent lung, and under 30 of those clones also ranked among the top 100 of that same adjacent lung.

At diagnosis, peripheral blood, uninvolved tumor-adjacent lung and tumor were collected and were preserved as a mix of fresh-frozen and FFPE material. For TCR repertoire profiling, the blood samples were analyzed as peripheral blood mononuclear cells. The immunoSEQ Assay was used to sequence TCR beta CDR3 regions from DNA. The published analysis was carried out like this. To compute T cell density, TCR beta template counts were normalized to usable DNA, which was estimated by amplifying housekeeping genes. Using the preseqR package, richness was estimated by extrapolating to 120,000 templates for tissue samples and 400,000 templates for PBMC samples. Clonality was defined by subtracting Pielou's evenness from one. Tissue-enriched TCRs were identified through differential abundance testing performed on productive amino-acid clonotypes, with a minimum total count of 5 and an alpha of 0.1. The Jaccard Index and the Morisita Overlap Index were used to measure repertoire overlap between compartments. TCR beta CDR3s were clustered by GLIPH together with public tetramer-defined viral CDR3s, and at least three viral sequences plus V-gene enrichment were required for viral motifs. The clones in this table, taken by TCRdb from immuneACCESS, are in-frame only. Not every clone is retained; where verified, under half of the shortfall comes from an unresolved V gene, and the cause of the rest is unknown. V and J calls and clone size come straight from that table; D and trimming were deduced from the DNA. Recorded for this sample are 100,000 or so clones; roughly 90% of them occurred a single time. The top ten clones comprise 4.1% of the sample.

This clone was counted a single time. The specificity of this receptor is unknown. No clone much larger than this one lies a single base away; base qualities are absent. CDR1 and CDR2, looked up from the germline V gene (reference sequence), are MNHEY and SMNVEV. The CDR3 numbers 12 residues from cysteine through phenylalanine. Only the CDR3 region is kept as DNA, spanning 36 bases read in frame from base 1. The V and J ends are trimmed by 5 bases and 7 bases, leaving 9 bases between them. The sample consisted of PBMCs, taken before any cancer treatment. This TCR came from a woman aged 35-75 years with stage II squamous cell lung carcinoma. Here the chain combines TRBV27 and TRBJ1-5; no D gene is confidently identified. The CDR3 protein is CASSPPGQPQHF. The DNA reads TGTGCCAGCAGTCCTCCGGGCCAGCCCCAGCATTTT.